Below, 23 T cell receptor beta chains from the same sample are listed, as sequenced in a study of T cell responses to AZD1222 COVID-19 vaccine. The table came from immunoSEQ multiplex PCR; TCRdb's copy has only in-frame clones and leaves some out. The data show approximately 150,000 clones, with 89% seen just once and 2.9% held by the top ten. This material consisted of peripheral blood, taken on day 0 of AZD1222 vaccination. Source of these receptors: an adult in good health.

The genes are TRBV6-2 or TRBV6-3 and TRBJ2-7; TRBD2 matches 8 bases. This CDR3 is built from 14 residues. Germline lookup yields CDR1 MNHEY and CDR2 SVGEGT. V trimming: 8 bases; J trimming: 3 bases; junction bases outside the gene matches: 9. CDR3 sequence (DNA): TGTGCCAGCGGCCAGCGGGGGCCCATCTACGAGCAGTACTTC. The encoded protein is CASGQRGPIYEQYF.

The CDR3 bases are TGTGCCAGCAGCTTTCTAGCCAACCGAAACAATGAGCAGTTCTTC. Translation: CASSFLANRNNEQFF. The chain links TRBV7-9 to TRBJ2-1, with D tentatively TRBD2 (5 bases). The germline V gene has CDR1 SEHNR and CDR2 FQNEAQ (reference sequence). With 3 bases removed from V and 5 bases from J, the gap between germline ends came to 14 bases. CDR3 size: 15 residues.

The V gene is TRBV6-4, the J gene TRBJ1-2; D gene unclear. From germline, CDR1 is MRHNA and CDR2 SNTAGT. The CDR3 covers 14 residues. V lost 8 bases and J 8 bases, leaving 21 bases between the germline ends. For the CDR3, the DNA is TGTGCCAGCTCTTTAGGACCCGATGCTCGGGGCTACACCTTC. As protein: CASSLGPDARGYTF.

The rearrangement links TRBV5-1 to TRBJ2-3; D ambiguous. This CDR3 is built from 13 residues. With 3 bases removed from V and 2 bases from J, the gap between germline ends came to 7 bases. Germline-derived CDR1 and CDR2 are SGHRS and YFSETQ. CDR3 in amino acids: CASSSTPTDTQYF. The CDR3, as DNA: TGCGCCAGCAGCTCTACCCCCACAGATACGCAGTATTTT.

In this sample, this clone is medium-sized (0.01 to 0.1%). The J gene is TRBJ2-7, the V gene TRBV4-1, with 10 bases that match TRBD2. The ends lost 1 base at V and 3 bases at J; junction bases unmatched: 9. The CDR3 runs 17 residues. The V gene's germline CDR1 is MGHRA and CDR2 YSYEKL. The CDR3 DNA is TGCGCCAGCAGCCAAGCCAGGGGAGCGGGGGGGCTCTACGAGCAGTACTTC. It is translated as CASSQARGAGGLYEQYF.

J is TRBJ2-2 and V is TRBV7-6; 14 positions match TRBD2. Losses at the gene ends were 5 bases for V and 5 bases for J; bases not matched to a gene: 7. Looked up from germline, CDR1 is SGHVS and CDR2 is FNYEAQ. CDR3 length: 17 residues. The CDR3 DNA reads TGTGCCAGCAGCGCCGGGACTAGCGGGAGACGTACCGGGGAGCTGTTTTTT. Translation: CASSAGTSGRRTGELFF.

This chain uses TRBV28 with TRBJ2-1; tentative D call: TRBD2 (6 bases). The CDR3 totals 14 residues. In germline, CDR1 is MDHEN, CDR2 SYDVKM. Trimming took off 3 bases at V and 8 bases at J, with 14 bases between the two ends. CDR3 bases: TGTGCCAGCAGTTTTATGGGGGGTTTAGATGAGCAGTTCTTC. Its translation is CASSFMGGLDEQFF.

The chain uses TRBV6-4 and TRBJ2-1, with D tentatively TRBD1 or TRBD2 (5 bases each). The V end lost 6 bases, the J end lost 5 bases, and 17 bases lay between the germline ends. CDR1 and CDR2 from the germline V gene are MRHNA and SNTAGT. The CDR3 extends over 15 amino acids. In DNA, the CDR3 is TGTGCCAGCAGCCGGGACCCTGCCAGGAACAATGAGCAGTTCTTC. Protein product: CASSRDPARNNEQFF.

CDR3 residues: CASSKIPRVPNTEAFF. In nucleotides, the CDR3 is TGCGCCAGCAGCAAGATTCCGAGGGTCCCTAACACTGAAGCTTTCTTT. The chain joins TRBV5-1 to TRBJ1-1; D remains unclear. This CDR3 contains 16 residues. CDR1 and CDR2 from the germline V gene are SGHRS and YFSETQ. V gave up 4 bases and J gave up 2 bases, with 18 bases separating them.

A single count supports this clone. The chain uses TRBV11-2 and TRBJ1-2, with D possibly being TRBD1 (6 bases). The CDR3 runs 14 residues. Germline CDR1 reads SGHAT; CDR2 reads FQNNGV. V was shortened by 0 bases and J by 3 bases, with 8 bases between the two germline ends. The CDR3 DNA is TGTGCCAGCAGCTTAGATAACAGGGACTATGGCTACACCTTC. This codes for CASSLDNRDYGYTF.

V and J are TRBV4-2 and TRBJ2-1; 11 bases align to TRBD1. The V and J ends lost 4 bases and 7 bases, in that order; junction bases with no gene match: 9. From germline, CDR1 is LGHNA and CDR2 YNFKEQ. This CDR3 contains 16 residues. Written as DNA, the CDR3 is TGTGCCAGCAGCCTCACTAGGGACAGGGGGAGGAATGAGCAGTTCTTC. This encodes CASSLTRDRGRNEQFF.

The gene calls are TRBV7-2 and TRBJ2-2; no definite D call. Trimming left V 5 bases short and J 6 bases short, with 7 bases between. Germline assignment: CDR1 SGHTA and CDR2 FQGNSA. This CDR3 is built from 12 residues. CDR3 bases: TGTGCCAGCAGCCCTTATCCCGGGGAGCTGTTTTTT. It codes for CASSPYPGELFF.

The rearrangement links TRBV27 to TRBJ2-1; D may correspond to TRBD1 or TRBD2 (5 bases each). Germline V gene lookup returns CDR1 MNHEY and CDR2 SMNVEV (reference sequence). Trimming removed 0 bases at V and 7 bases at J, with 7 bases between. The CDR3 covers 13 residues. CDR3 in amino acids: CASSLSGGNEQFF. CDR3 nucleotide sequence: TGTGCCAGCAGTTTATCTGGGGGTAATGAGCAGTTCTTC.

The CDR3 is CASSLQREDSYEQYF. In DNA form, the CDR3 reads TGTGCCAGCAGTCTACAGCGGGAGGACTCCTACGAGCAGTACTTC. The chain uses TRBV27 and TRBJ2-7; 9 positions agree with TRBD2. J lost 0 bases, V lost 5 bases, and 5 bases had no gene match. Germline-derived CDR1 and CDR2 are MNHEY and SMNVEV (reference sequence). The CDR3 runs 15 residues.

A word on this clone: Compared with germline, one end of the junction differs, possibly owing to a read error. V gene TRBV19 combines with J gene TRBJ1-2, with D uncertain. The CDR3 totals 15 residues. Germline CDR1 and CDR2: LNHDA and SQIVND (reference sequence). This CDR3 is CASSIGPGMNYSYTF. The CDR3 DNA follows: TGTGCCAGTAGTATAGGCCCGGGGATGAACTATAGCTACACCTTC.

J is TRBJ2-3 and V is TRBV5-1; no reliable D call. The V gene's germline CDR1 is SGHRS and CDR2 YFSETQ. This CDR3 is 16 amino acids long. The V end lost 0 bases, the J end lost 0 bases, and 11 bases lay between the germline ends. The CDR3 nucleotides are TGCGCCAGCAGCTTGGTGGTTCTTTCTAGCACAGATACGCAGTATTTT. Protein sequence: CASSLVVLSSTDTQYF. The whole variable domain, remainder taken from reference TRBV5-1 and TRBJ2-3, is KAGVTQTPRYLIKTRGQQVTLSCSPISGHRSVSWYQQTPGQGLQFLFEYFSETQRNKGNFPGRFSGRQFSNSRSEMNVSTLELGDSALYLCASSLVVLSSTDTQYFGPGTRLTVL.

The chain uses TRBV5-4 and TRBJ1-4; D unclear. Trimming cost V 1 base and J 6 bases, with 4 bases left between them. The germline V gene encodes CDR1 SGHNT and CDR2 YYREEE (reference sequence). The CDR3 has 12 residues. The CDR3 reads CASSLSDEKLFF. The CDR3, as DNA: TGTGCCAGCAGCTTGAGCGATGAAAAACTGTTTTTT.

The rearrangement joins TRBV4-1 to TRBJ1-3, with TRBD1 as a possible D gene (5 bases). V was trimmed by 3 bases and J by 0 bases, leaving 9 bases between them. This CDR3 region has 15 residues. Germline CDR1 MGHRA, CDR2 YSYEKL. CDR3 bases: TGCGCCAGCAGCCAGGGGCTTTCCTCTGGAAACACCATATATTTT. Protein: CASSQGLSSGNTIYF.

This chain links TRBV28 with TRBJ1-2; D unresolved. The CDR3 is 15 amino acids. V was cut by 1 base and J by 5 bases, with 14 bases left in between. Germline V gives CDR1 MDHEN, CDR2 SYDVKM. The CDR3 nucleotides are TGTGCCAGCAGTTTATCCTGGGATTTAGGATATGGCTACACCTTC. Translation gives CASSLSWDLGYGYTF.

This clone was seen just once. The chain recombines TRBV12-3 or TRBV12-4 with TRBJ1-2; D is unclear. The germline V and J ends were trimmed by 7 bases and 8 bases, with 17 bases remaining between them. This CDR3 comprises 13 residues. The CDR3 bases are TGTGCCAGCACCCCGGGAGAAAGGTACGGCTACACCTTC. Translated, it gives CASTPGERYGYTF.

The chain uses TRBV6-1 and TRBJ1-2; no firm D call. This CDR3 has 12 residues. V shed 2 bases and J shed 3 bases, with 4 bases lying between them. The germline V gene encodes CDR1 MNHNS and CDR2 SASEGT. The CDR3 sequence is CASSENHYGYTF. CDR3 in DNA: TGTGCCAGCAGTGAAAACCACTATGGCTACACCTTC.

The chain couples TRBV30 to TRBJ1-2, with a weak D call TRBD1 (6 bases). Germline V gene sequence: CDR1 GTSNPN, CDR2 SVGIG (reference sequence). The V end lost 2 bases, the J end lost 4 bases, and 8 bases lay between the germline ends. The CDR3 runs to 12 residues. The CDR3 region has the DNA TGTGCCTGGAGTATGACAGGCTATGGCTACACCTTC. It specifies CAWSMTGYGYTF.

The V gene is TRBV9, the J gene TRBJ2-3; D might be TRBD1 or TRBD2, each matching 6 bases. The CDR3 extends over 14 amino acids. Germline V gene sequence: CDR1 SGDLS, CDR2 YYNGEE. V lost 0 bases to trimming and J lost 5 bases, with 10 bases between them. The CDR3 region is CASSVAGAGDTQYF. Written as DNA, the CDR3 is TGTGCCAGCAGCGTAGCGGGGGCCGGAGATACGCAGTATTTT.